Shown below are 18 T cell receptor beta chains from a single sample sequenced in a study of cytomegalovirus exposure and HLA in healthy donors. PCR primers comprised 60 Vbeta and 13 Jbeta primers. Using immunoSEQ multiplex PCR, the repertoire was profiled, and TCRdb retains in-frame clones only, with some absent. The sample has fewer than 200,000 clones; more than 80% are singletons. Material: PBMCs. These receptors all stem from a woman aged 50 to 60 in good health and CMV-seronegative.

The chain combines TRBV4-1 with TRBJ2-1; TRBD2 is a possible D gene (5 bases). Germline CDR1 MGHRA, CDR2 YSYEKL. V was shortened by 1 base and J by 9 bases, with 10 bases between the two germline ends. The CDR3 contains 13 residues. CDR3 sequence (DNA): TGCGCCAGCAGCCAAGGGGCGGCGGGTGAGCAGTTCTTC. It is translated as CASSQGAAGEQFF.

The V call is TRBV7-9, the J call TRBJ2-5; TRBD2 matches at 14 bases. Losses at the gene ends were 0 bases for V and 4 bases for J; bases not matched to a gene: 7. The CDR3 length is 18 residues. In germline, CDR1 is SEHNR, CDR2 FQNEAQ (reference sequence). The chain's CDR3 is CASSLAGTSGSLRETQYF. DNA for the CDR3: TGTGCCAGCAGCTTAGCAGGGACTAGCGGGAGTTTAAGAGAGACCCAGTACTTC.

V is TRBV29-1 and J is TRBJ2-7; possibly TRBD1 for D (6 bases). This CDR3 contains 13 residues. The V gene lost 6 bases and the J gene lost 3 bases, with 15 bases spanning the gap. Germline assignment: CDR1 SQVTM and CDR2 ANQGSEA. The CDR3 is CSVSQGNSYEQYF. CDR3 DNA: TGCAGCGTAAGTCAGGGGAACAGCTACGAGCAGTACTTC.

V usage is TRBV27 and J usage is TRBJ2-1, with D perhaps matching TRBD1 (5 bases). This CDR3 contains 12 residues. The germline CDR1 and CDR2 sequences are MNHEY and SMNVEV (reference sequence). The V end was cut by 7 bases, the J end by 3 bases, with 7 bases between. The CDR3 bases are TGTGCCAGCAAGACAGACTACAATGAGCAGTTCTTC. Translated: CASKTDYNEQFF.

This CDR3 is CASSSIGGNSYEQYF. In DNA, the CDR3 is TGCGCCAGCAGCTCGATAGGGGGCAATTCCTACGAGCAGTACTTC. The V and J genes are TRBV5-1 and TRBJ2-5, with 7 positions matching TRBD1. Matching the DNA end better, TRBJ2-7 makes the J call doubtful. The CDR3 spans 15 residues. The germline CDR1 and CDR2 sequences are SGHRS and YFSETQ.

J is TRBJ2-7 and V is TRBV7-2, with 7 nucleotides matching TRBD2. The V gene end was trimmed by 1 base and the J gene end by 6 bases; junction bases not matched to a gene: 9. The length of the CDR3 is 15 residues. The V gene's germline CDR1 is SGHTA and CDR2 FQGNSA. The CDR3 DNA reads as TGTGCCAGCAGCTTAGACGGCGGGAGTAGGTCCGAGCAGTACTTC. Residues: CASSLDGGSRSEQYF.

The chain is built from TRBV27 and TRBJ2-7; TRBD2 matches 14 bases. V shed 6 bases, J shed 5 bases, and the junction held 6 bases outside the gene matches. This CDR3 spans 15 amino acids. Germline V gene lookup returns CDR1 MNHEY and CDR2 SMNVEV (reference sequence). The CDR3 DNA reads as TGTGCCAGCAGCTCCCCGGGACTAGCGGGAGACGAGCAGTACTTC. Protein sequence: CASSSPGLAGDEQYF.

The rearrangement links TRBV28 to TRBJ1-2; D call uncertain. This CDR3 has 12 amino acids. V lost 6 bases and J 6 bases, leaving 11 bases between the germline ends. The germline CDR1 and CDR2 sequences are MDHEN and SYDVKM. CDR3 DNA: TGTGCCAGCAGACTCATCACGGATGGCTACACCTTC. Amino acid sequence: CASRLITDGYTF.

V and J are TRBV2 and TRBJ2-7, with D unclear. V lost 1 base, J lost 2 bases, and 6 bases lay in between. Germline CDR1 SNHLY, CDR2 FYNNEI. The CDR3 runs 13 residues. CDR3 in amino acids: CASSEGGTYEQYF. The CDR3, as DNA: TGTGCCAGCAGTGAAGGCGGAACCTACGAGCAGTACTTC.

This chain uses TRBV2 with TRBJ2-7; tentatively, D is TRBD1 (6 bases). Germline V gene data show CDR1 as SNHLY and CDR2 as FYNNEI. Trimming removed 7 bases at V and 2 bases at J, with 12 bases between. There are 13 residues in the CDR3. CDR3 sequence: CASTFGQTYEQYF. The CDR3, as DNA: TGTGCCAGCACCTTCGGACAGACCTACGAGCAGTACTTC.

The genes are TRBV5-6 and TRBJ2-1; D perhaps matches TRBD2 (6 bases). V lost 4 bases and J 10 bases, leaving 9 bases between the germline ends. The V gene's germline CDR1 is SGHDT and CDR2 YYEEEE. The CDR3 consists of 11 residues. CDR3 residues: CASSRREEQFF. The CDR3 nucleotides are TGTGCCAGCAGCCGGAGGGAGGAGCAGTTCTTC.

The gene calls are TRBV28 and TRBJ1-5, with D possibly being TRBD1 (6 bases). There are 13 residues in the CDR3. Germline CDR1 and CDR2: MDHEN and SYDVKM. V lost 7 bases to trimming and J lost 4 bases, with 11 bases between them. CDR3 bases: TGTGCCAGCACTATACAGGGAAATCAGCCCCAGCATTTT. Its protein is CASTIQGNQPQHF.

This CDR3 is CATSRGGQADTQYF. The CDR3 DNA sequence: TGTGCCACCAGCAGAGGGGGGCAGGCAGATACGCAGTATTTT. The rearrangement links TRBV15 to TRBJ2-3, with a tentative D call TRBD1 (6 bases). Germline V gives CDR1 LNHNV, CDR2 YYDKDF (reference sequence). The CDR3 consists of 14 residues. V dropped 1 base and J dropped 4 bases, with 9 bases sitting between them.

This clone was observed once. The chain joins TRBV19 to TRBJ1-6; D unclear. The CDR3 is made up of 15 amino acids. Germline V gives CDR1 LNHDA, CDR2 SQIVND (reference sequence). The V end lost 8 bases, the J end lost 4 bases, and 15 bases lay between the germline ends. The chain's CDR3 is CASSNREVYNSPLHF. The CDR3 coding sequence is TGTGCCAGTTCGAACCGAGAGGTATATAATTCACCCCTCCACTTT.

The chain recombines TRBV12-5 with TRBJ2-1, with D possibly being TRBD2 (5 bases). The V and J ends lost 6 bases and 4 bases respectively, with 10 bases between them. Germline V gene lookup returns CDR1 LGHNT and CDR2 FRNRAP. The CDR3 runs 13 residues. The CDR3 here is CASGSGSYNEQFF. The CDR3 DNA reads TGTGCTAGTGGGAGCGGCTCTTACAATGAGCAGTTCTTC.

V and J are TRBV19 and TRBJ1-5; D is possibly TRBD1 (5 bases). This CDR3 is 14 amino acids long. The germline V and J ends were trimmed by 11 bases and 1 base, with 15 bases remaining between them. Germline V gene lookup returns CDR1 LNHDA and CDR2 SQIVND (reference sequence). CDR3 sequence (DNA): TGTGCCCCCCCGAAAGGGGTCAGCAATCAGCCCCAGCATTTT. This codes for CAPPKGVSNQPQHF.

This chain links TRBV6-1 with TRBJ2-5, with 8 bases aligning to TRBD1. V lost 6 bases to trimming and J lost 1 base; unmatched junction nucleotides: 4. This CDR3 comprises 14 residues. CDR1 is MNHNS and CDR2 is SASEGT in the germline V gene. For the CDR3, the DNA is TGTGCCAGCAGCGGTGGACAGGGCCAAGAGACCCAGTACTTC. Translation gives CASSGGQGQETQYF.

The CDR3 reads CASSPTAYEQYF. As DNA, the CDR3 is TGTGCCAGCAGCCCTACGGCCTACGAGCAGTACTTC. The chain joins TRBV11-3 to TRBJ2-7; D remains unclear. Deletions cut 5 bases from V and 2 bases from J, with 7 bases between. Germline values: CDR1 SGHNT, CDR2 YENEEA. The CDR3 covers 12 residues.